This T cell receptor (beta chain) originates from a study of blood T cell repertoires in COVID-19 (TCRdb year 2020). For the study in its entirety: The collaborator samples originated in the United States, Italy and Spain and spanned the acute and convalescent phases of COVID-19. The samples were drawn from the first 160 participants of the ongoing ImmuneRACE study and from 1,254 subjects provided by 6 global collaborators. The repertoires were made available in a free public database intended to serve as a resource for research on the immune response to SARS-CoV-2. Where available, HLA class I and class II types were obtained from metadata supplied by the sample provider rather than from assay-based typing. Subjects who had been exposed to COVID-19, were actively infected with it, or had recovered from it provided the deeply sampled blood TCRbeta repertoires that made up the dataset. Sample metadata almost always included a de-identified subject ID, COVID-19 status, age in years and sex. The prospective study material was composed of cDNA or gDNA derived from T cells, B-cell-depleted T cells, or PBMCs.

This clone was observed once. What antigen it recognizes has not been identified. No base quality values were provided; no much bigger clone lies one nucleotide off. General findings and caveats noted by the study authors: How much clinical and demographic metadata was included differed by source and by participant, and the metadata was provided uncurated.

TCRbeta CDR3 regions were amplified from genomic DNA by means of the immunoSEQ Assay, a bias-controlled multiplex PCR. Under the source paper's analysis protocol: The number of nucleated cells in each sample was estimated from the amplification of reference gene primers within the assay. Sequence reads were collapsed and filtered to measure the absolute abundance of every unique TCRbeta CDR3 rearrangement. For each sample, productive Simpson clonality was calculated as the square root of Simpson's diversity index over productive rearrangements. TCRdb stores this immuneACCESS table with in-frame sequences only. Part of the clones is absent; in the studies checked, under half of the shortfall reflects unresolved V genes, and no reason is known for the rest. V and J calls and clone size are given by that table; D and trimming were obtained from the DNA. Across this sample there are approximately 670,000 clones, with around 90% seen only once. The ten largest clonotypes hold 0.2% to 0.3% of the sample.

The CDR1 and CDR2 encoded by the germline V gene are SGDLS and YYNGEE. The CDR3 has 16 amino acids, counting the end cysteine and phenylalanine. Kept here is only the CDR3 DNA, which spans 48 bases and is read in frame from base 1. V loses 4 bases at its end and J loses 3 bases; junction bases beyond the gene matches: 7. The collaborating institutions used their own protocols to collect whole blood in K2EDTA tubes. Collaborator samples were shipped for TCRbeta analysis as frozen whole blood, isolated PBMCs, or DNA extracted from either sample type. This sequence was found in a woman between 18 and 29 years old with acute or convalescent COVID-19. The chain links TRBV9 with TRBJ1-2; 12 junctional bases match TRBD1. The sample comprised peripheral blood. The CDR3 in this case is CASSPGQGASDYGYTF. The sequenced DNA is TGTGCCAGCAGCCCGGGACAGGGGGCGTCTGACTATGGCTACACCTTC.